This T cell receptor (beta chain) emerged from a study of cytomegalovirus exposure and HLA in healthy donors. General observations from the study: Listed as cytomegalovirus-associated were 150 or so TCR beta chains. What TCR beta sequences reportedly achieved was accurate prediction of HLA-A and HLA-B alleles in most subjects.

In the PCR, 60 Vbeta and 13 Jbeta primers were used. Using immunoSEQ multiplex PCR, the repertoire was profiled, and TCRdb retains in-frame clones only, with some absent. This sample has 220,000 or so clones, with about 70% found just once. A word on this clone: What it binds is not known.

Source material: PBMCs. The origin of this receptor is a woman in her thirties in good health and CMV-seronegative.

For the CDR3, the DNA is TGTGCCAGTAGTATAGGTGGGGCGGATAATTCACCCCTCCACTTT. It codes for CASSIGGADNSPLHF. This chain uses TRBV19 with TRBJ1-6, with a tentative D call TRBD1 (5 bases). The germline V and J ends were trimmed by 1 base and 5 bases, with 9 bases remaining between them. The CDR3 extends over 15 amino acids. From germline, CDR1 is LNHDA and CDR2 SQIVND (reference sequence).